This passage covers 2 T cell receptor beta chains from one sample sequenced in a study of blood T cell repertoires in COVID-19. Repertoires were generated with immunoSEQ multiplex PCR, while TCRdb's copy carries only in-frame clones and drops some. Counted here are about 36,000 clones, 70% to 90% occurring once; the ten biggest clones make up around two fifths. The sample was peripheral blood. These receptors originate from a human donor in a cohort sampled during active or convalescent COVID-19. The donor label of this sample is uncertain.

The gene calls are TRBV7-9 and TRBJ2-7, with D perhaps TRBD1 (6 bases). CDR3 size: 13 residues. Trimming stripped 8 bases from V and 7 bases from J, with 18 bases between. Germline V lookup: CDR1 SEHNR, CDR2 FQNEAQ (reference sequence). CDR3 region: CASAPMQGPEQYF. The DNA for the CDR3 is TGTGCCAGCGCTCCTATGCAGGGGCCTGAGCAGTACTTC.

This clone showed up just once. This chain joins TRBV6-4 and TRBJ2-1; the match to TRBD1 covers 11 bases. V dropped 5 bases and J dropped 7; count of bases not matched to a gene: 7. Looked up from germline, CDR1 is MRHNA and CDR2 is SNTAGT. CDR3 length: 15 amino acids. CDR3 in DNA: TGTGCCAGCAGTCCAACCGGGACAGGGGGTAATGAGCAGTTCTTC. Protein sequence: CASSPTGTGGNEQFF.